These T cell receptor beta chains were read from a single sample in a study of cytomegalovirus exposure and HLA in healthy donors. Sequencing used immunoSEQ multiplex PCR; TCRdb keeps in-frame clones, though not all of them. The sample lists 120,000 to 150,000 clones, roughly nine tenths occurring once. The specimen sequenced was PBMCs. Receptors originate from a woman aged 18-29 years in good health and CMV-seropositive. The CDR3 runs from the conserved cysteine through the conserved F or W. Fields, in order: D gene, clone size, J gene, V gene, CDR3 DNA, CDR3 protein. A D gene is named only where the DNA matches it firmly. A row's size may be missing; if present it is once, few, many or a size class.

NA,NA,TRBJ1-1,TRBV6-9,TGTGCCAGCAACTTCGGGAGAGTTAGGGGCCAGAACACTGAAGCTTTCTTT,CASNFGRVRGQNTEAFF
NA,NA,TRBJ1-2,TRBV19,TGTGCCACTTCAGGGGCCCGGGAGGACTATGGCTACACCTTC,CATSGAREDYGYTF
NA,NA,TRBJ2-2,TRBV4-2,TGTGCCAGCAGCCGAATGACAGTTAAGACCGGGGAGCTGTTTTTT,CASSRMTVKTGELFF
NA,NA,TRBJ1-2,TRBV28,TGTGCCAGCAGTGACGGACTTAACTATGGCTACACCTTC,CASSDGLNYGYTF
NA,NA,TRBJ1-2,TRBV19,TGTGCCAGTAGTGGAGGGAGCCTCGGGGGCTACACCTTC,CASSGGSLGGYTF
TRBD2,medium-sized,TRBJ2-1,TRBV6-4,TGTGCCAGCAGTGACTCACTAGCGGGCTACAATGAGCAGTTCTTC,CASSDSLAGYNEQFF
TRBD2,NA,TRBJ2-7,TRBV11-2,TGTGCCAGCAGCCTAGCGGGAGGGGGGTACGAGCAGTACTTC,CASSLAGGGYEQYF
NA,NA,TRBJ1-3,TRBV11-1,TGTGCCAGCAGCCACTTCGGTGGGCAGGACTCTGGAAACACCATATATTTT,CASSHFGGQDSGNTIYF
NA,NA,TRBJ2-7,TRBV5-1,TGCGCCAGCAGCTTGGATGGGCAGGGGAGGGGAGAGCAGTACTTC,CASSLDGQGRGEQYF
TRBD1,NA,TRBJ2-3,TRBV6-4,TGTGCCAGCAGTGACTCTTCCGGGACAGGGGACACAGATACGCAGTATTTT,CASSDSSGTGDTDTQYF
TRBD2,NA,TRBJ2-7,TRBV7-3,TGTGCCAGCAGCTTAACCCCGTCGACTAGCGGGCACTCCTACGAGCAGTACTTC,CASSLTPSTSGHSYEQYF
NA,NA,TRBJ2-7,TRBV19,TGTGCCAGTAGTACGCAGACAGGCGGCGAGCAGTACTTC,CASSTQTGGEQYF
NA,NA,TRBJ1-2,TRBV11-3,TGTGCCAGCAGCTTAGCCAGGGGAGGCTACACCTTC,CASSLARGGYTF
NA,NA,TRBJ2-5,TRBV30,TGTGCCTGGAGACCCCTTCATTCCCCCCGACAACAGACCCAGTACTTC,CAWRPLHSPRQQTQYF
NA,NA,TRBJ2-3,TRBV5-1,TGCGCCAGCAGCAGAGGGGACTTGTCAGATACGCAGTATTTT,CASSRGDLSDTQYF
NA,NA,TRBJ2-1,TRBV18,TGTGCCAGCTCACCTAATTCTCCTAATGAGCAGTTCTTC,CASSPNSPNEQFF
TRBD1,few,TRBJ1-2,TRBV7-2,TGTGCCAGCAGCACGGACAGGAGAAACTATGGCTACACCTTC,CASSTDRRNYGYTF
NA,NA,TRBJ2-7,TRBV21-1,TGTGCCAGCAACACGGGACACAAATACGAGCAGTACTTC,CASNTGHKYEQYF
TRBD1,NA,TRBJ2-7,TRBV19,TGTGCCAGTAGTCATAACCGGGACAGCGACTACGAGCAGTACTTC,CASSHNRDSDYEQYF
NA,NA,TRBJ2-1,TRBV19,TGTGCCAGTAGTACCGCGACAGGTGAGAATGAGCAGTTCTTC,CASSTATGENEQFF
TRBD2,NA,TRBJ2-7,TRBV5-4,TGTGCCAGCAGCTGGGCGGGAGGGGCCTGGAACGAGCAGTACTTC,CASSWAGGAWNEQYF
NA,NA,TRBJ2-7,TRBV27,TGTGCCAGCAGTTTTGGGGCTAGTCTTTACGAGCAGTACTTC,CASSFGASLYEQYF
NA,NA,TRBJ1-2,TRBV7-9,TGTGCCAGCAGCTTCGACAGCCTAGGCTACACCTTC,CASSFDSLGYTF
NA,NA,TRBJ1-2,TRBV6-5,TGTGCCAGCAGTTACCTCCTGACAGGTGGGGACTATGGCTACACCTTC,CASSYLLTGGDYGYTF
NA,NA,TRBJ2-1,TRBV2,TGTGCCAGCAGGGCTCAGGGGCCCTACAATGAGCAGTTCTTC,CASRAQGPYNEQFF
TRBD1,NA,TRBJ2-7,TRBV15,TGTGCCACCAGCGGCCGACAGGGAACTGATCTGTACTCCTACGAGCAGTACTTC,CATSGRQGTDLYSYEQYF
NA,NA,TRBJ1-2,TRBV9,TGTGCCAGCAGCGTAGGTCTCCAGGGGCGCTTAGGGTATGGCTACACCTTC,CASSVGLQGRLGYGYTF
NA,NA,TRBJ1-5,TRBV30,TGTGCCTGGAGTGGGTCCTACAGGGGCAATCAGCCCCAGCATTTT,CAWSGSYRGNQPQHF
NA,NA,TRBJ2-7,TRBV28,TGTGCCAGCAGTTTATCAGGGGTTCGTGGGGAGCAGTACTTC,CASSLSGVRGEQYF
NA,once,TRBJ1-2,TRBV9,TGTGCCAGCAGCGAGGGAGTTAAAGATGGCTACACCTTC,CASSEGVKDGYTF
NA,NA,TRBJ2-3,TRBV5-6,TGTGCCAGCAGTAGGGTAGAGGGATTCACAGATACGCAGTATTTT,CASSRVEGFTDTQYF
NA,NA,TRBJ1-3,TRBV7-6,TGTGCCAGCAGCCAGACTGCGGGCTCTGGAAACACCATATATTTT,CASSQTAGSGNTIYF
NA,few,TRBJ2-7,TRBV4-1,TGCGCCAGCAGCCAAGAAGGACAAGCGATGCCTTCCTACGAGCAGTACTTC,CASSQEGQAMPSYEQYF
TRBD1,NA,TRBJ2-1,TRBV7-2,TGTGCCAGCAGCCCCGGGACAGGGGGGACCGGAAGGATGTTCTTC,CASSPGTGGTGRMFF
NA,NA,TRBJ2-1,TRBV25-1,TGTGCCAGCAGTGCAGCGGGCCAGGCCTACAATGAGCAGTTCTTC,CASSAAGQAYNEQFF
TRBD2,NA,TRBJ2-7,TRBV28,TGTGCCAGCAGCCTCGTCGGTATTGGTGAAGGGACTAACTCCTACGAGCAGTACTTC,CASSLVGIGEGTNSYEQYF
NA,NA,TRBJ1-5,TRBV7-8,TGTGCCAGCAGCTCCCGGCAGGGCGCAAATCAGCCCCAGCATTTT,CASSSRQGANQPQHF
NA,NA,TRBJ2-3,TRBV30,TGTGCCTGGAGTCCGAACCTAGTCACAGATACGCAGTATTTT,CAWSPNLVTDTQYF
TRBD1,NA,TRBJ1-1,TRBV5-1,TGCGCCAGCAGCTTAATTTCACAGGGGGAAGGTGAAGCTTTCTTT,CASSLISQGEGEAFF
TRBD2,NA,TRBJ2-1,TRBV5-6,TGTGCCAGCAGCCCCTGGACTAGCGGGAGTGAGGCCTACAATGAGCAGTTCTTC,CASSPWTSGSEAYNEQFF
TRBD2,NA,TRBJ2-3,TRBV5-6,TGTGCCAGCAGCTTACCTAGCGGGAGAACAGATACGCAGTATTTT,CASSLPSGRTDTQYF
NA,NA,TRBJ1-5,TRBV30,TGTGCCTGGAGTGCATTGAGCAATCAGCCCCAGCATTTT,CAWSALSNQPQHF
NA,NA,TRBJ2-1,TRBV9,TGTGCCAGCAGCGTAGTCAGTGGCAATGAGCAGTTCTTC,CASSVVSGNEQFF
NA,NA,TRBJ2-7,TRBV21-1,TGTGCCAGCAGCAAAAGGGGACAGGGCCACGAGCAGTACTTC,CASSKRGQGHEQYF
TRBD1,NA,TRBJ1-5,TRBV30,TGTGCCTACGACAGGGGGCGTGTGGGAAATCAGCCCCAGCATTTT,CAYDRGRVGNQPQHF
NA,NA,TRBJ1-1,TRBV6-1,TGTGCCAGCATAATACGGGCGGGCAGGAACACTGAAGCTTTCTTT,CASIIRAGRNTEAFF